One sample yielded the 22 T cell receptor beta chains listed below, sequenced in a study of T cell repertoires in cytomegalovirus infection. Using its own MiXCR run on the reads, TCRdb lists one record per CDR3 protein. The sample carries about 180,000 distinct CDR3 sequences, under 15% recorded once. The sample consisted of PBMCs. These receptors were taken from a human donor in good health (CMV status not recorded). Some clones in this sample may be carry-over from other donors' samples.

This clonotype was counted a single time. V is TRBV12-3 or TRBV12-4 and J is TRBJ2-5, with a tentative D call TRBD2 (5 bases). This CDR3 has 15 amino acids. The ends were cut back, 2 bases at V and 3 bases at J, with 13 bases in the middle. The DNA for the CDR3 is TGTGCCAGCAGTTTATTCGGGCAGGAGGAAGAGACCCAGTACTTC. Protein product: CASSLFGQEEETQYF.

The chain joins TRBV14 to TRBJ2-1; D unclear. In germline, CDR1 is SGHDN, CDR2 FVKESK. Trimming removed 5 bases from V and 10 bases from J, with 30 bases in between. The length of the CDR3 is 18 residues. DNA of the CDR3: TGTGCCAGCAGCTTCTCCATCCGGGCCCCAAGGGATGGAAAAGAGCAGTTCTTC. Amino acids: CASSFSIRAPRDGKEQFF.

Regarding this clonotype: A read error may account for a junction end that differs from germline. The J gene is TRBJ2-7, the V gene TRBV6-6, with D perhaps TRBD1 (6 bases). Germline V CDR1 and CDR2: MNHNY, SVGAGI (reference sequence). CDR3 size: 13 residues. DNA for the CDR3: TGTGCCAGCACTTACAGGGTAACCTACGAGCAGTACTTC. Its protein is CASTYRVTYEQYF.

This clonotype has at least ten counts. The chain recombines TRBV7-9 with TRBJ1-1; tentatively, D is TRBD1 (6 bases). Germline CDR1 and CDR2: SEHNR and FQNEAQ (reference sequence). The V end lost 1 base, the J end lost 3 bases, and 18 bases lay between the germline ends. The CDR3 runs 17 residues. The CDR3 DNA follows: TGTGCCAGCAGCTTAGAAAAAGGGGGAGGAACTTACACTGAAGCTTTCTTT. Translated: CASSLEKGGGTYTEAFF.

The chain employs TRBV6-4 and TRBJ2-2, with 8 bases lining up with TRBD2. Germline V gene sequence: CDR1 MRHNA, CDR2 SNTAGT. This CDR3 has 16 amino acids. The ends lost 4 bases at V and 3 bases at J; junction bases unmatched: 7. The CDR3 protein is CASSGRAGEDTGELFF. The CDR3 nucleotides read TGTGCCAGCAGTGGTCGAGCGGGAGAGGACACCGGGGAGCTGTTTTTT.

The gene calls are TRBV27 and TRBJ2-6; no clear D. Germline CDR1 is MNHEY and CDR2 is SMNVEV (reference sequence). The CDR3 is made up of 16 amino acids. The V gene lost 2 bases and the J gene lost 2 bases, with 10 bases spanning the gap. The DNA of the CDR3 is TGTGCCAGCAGTTTAAACCGGCCCACTGGGGCCAACGTCCTGACTTTC. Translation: CASSLNRPTGANVLTF.

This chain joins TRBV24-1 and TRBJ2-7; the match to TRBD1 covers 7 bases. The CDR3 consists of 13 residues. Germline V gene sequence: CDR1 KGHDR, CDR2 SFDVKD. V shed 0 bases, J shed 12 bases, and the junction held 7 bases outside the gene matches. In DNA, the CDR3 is TGTGCCACCAGTGATTTGGTCGACAGGGCGGCGTACTTC. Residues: CATSDLVDRAAYF.

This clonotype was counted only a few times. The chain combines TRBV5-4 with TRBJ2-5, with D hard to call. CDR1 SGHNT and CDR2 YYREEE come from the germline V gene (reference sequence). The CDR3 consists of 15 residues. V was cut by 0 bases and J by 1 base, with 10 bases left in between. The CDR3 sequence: CASSLGLTTQETQYF. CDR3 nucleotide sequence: TGTGCCAGCAGCTTGGGGCTCACAACCCAAGAGACCCAGTACTTC.

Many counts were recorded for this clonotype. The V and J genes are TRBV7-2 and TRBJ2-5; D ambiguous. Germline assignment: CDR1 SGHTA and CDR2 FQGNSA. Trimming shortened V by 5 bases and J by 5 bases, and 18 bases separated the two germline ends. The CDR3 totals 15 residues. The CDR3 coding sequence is TGTGCCAGCAGCCCTCGGCCGGAGCGATGGGAGACCCAGTACTTC. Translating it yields CASSPRPERWETQYF.

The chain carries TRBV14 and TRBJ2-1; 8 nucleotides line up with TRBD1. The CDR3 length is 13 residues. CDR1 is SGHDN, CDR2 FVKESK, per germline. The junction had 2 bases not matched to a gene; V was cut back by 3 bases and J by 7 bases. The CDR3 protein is CASSHRTGNEQFF. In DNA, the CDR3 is TGTGCCAGCAGCCACAGGACAGGGAATGAGCAGTTCTTC. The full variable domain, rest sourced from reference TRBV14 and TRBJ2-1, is EAGVTQFPSHSVIEKGQTVTLRCDPISGHDNLYWYRRVMGKEIKFLLHFVKESKQDESGMPNNRFLAERTGGTYSTLKVQPAELEDSGVYFCASSHRTGNEQFFGPGTRLTVL.

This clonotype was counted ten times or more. CDR3 protein: CASSLVDLNTEAFF. DNA of the CDR3: TGTGCCAGCAGCTTAGTGGACCTGAACACTGAAGCTTTCTTT. The chain joins TRBV7-9 to TRBJ1-1; D gene unclear. V lost 1 base to trimming and J lost 0 bases, with 6 bases between them. CDR3 length equals 14 residues. From germline, CDR1 is SEHNR and CDR2 FQNEAQ (reference sequence).

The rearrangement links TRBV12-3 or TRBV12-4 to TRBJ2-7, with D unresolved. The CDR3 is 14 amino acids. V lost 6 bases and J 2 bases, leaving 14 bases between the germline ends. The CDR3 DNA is TGTGCCAGCAGAACCGAGGACGGAACCTACGAGCAGTACTTC. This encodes CASRTEDGTYEQYF.

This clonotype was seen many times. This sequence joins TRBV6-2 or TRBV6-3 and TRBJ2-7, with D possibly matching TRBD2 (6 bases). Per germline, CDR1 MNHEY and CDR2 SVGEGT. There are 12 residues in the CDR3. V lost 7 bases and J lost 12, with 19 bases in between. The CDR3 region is CASTSGTTRRYF. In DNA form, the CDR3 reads TGTGCCAGCACGTCGGGCACGACTAGACGGTACTTC.

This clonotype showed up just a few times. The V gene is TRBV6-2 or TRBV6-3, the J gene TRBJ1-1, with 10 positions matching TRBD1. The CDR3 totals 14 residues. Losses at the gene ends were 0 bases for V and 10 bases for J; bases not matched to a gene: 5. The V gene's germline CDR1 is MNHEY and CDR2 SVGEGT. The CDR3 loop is CASSYSGQGFPAFF. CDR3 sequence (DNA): TGTGCCAGCAGTTACTCGGGACAGGGGTTCCCAGCTTTCTTT.

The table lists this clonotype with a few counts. The CDR3 DNA is TGTGCCAGCAGTGAAGGGTGGGTCCCCAACACCGGGGAGCTGTTTTTT. Translated: CASSEGWVPNTGELFF. The chain is built from TRBV6-1 and TRBJ2-2; D is ambiguous. V was shortened by 1 base and J by 2 bases, with 11 bases between the two germline ends. The germline V gene encodes CDR1 MNHNS and CDR2 SASEGT. The CDR3 length is 16 residues.

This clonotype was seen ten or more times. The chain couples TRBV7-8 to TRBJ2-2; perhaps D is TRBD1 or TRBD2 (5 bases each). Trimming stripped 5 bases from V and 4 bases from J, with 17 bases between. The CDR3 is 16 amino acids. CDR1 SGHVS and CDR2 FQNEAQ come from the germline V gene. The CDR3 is CASSPSLVGVTGELFF. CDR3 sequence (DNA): TGTGCCAGCAGCCCATCCCTGGTGGGGGTCACCGGGGAGCTGTTTTTT.

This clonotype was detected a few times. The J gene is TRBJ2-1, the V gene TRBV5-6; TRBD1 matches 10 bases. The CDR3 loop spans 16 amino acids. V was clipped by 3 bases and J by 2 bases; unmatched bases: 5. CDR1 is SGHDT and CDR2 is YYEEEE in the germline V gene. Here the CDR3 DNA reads TGTGCCAGCAGCTCATGGACAGGGGGACCCTACAATGAGCAGTTCTTC. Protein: CASSSWTGGPYNEQFF.

The CDR3 sequence is CASSHASGTVNTEAFF. CDR3 sequence (DNA): TGTGCCAGCAGCCATGCTTCCGGGACAGTGAACACTGAAGCTTTCTTT. J is TRBJ1-1 and V is TRBV4-2; 7 bases map to TRBD1. Germline assignment: CDR1 LGHNA and CDR2 YNFKEQ. The CDR3 runs 16 residues. The junction had 7 bases not matched to a gene; V was cut back by 3 bases and J by 0 bases.

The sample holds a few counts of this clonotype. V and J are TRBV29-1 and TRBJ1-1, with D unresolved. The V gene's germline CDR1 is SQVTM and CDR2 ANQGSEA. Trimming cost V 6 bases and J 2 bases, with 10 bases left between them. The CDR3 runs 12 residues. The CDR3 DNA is TGCAGCGTACTAGGGCCCAACACTGAAGCTTTCTTT. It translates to CSVLGPNTEAFF. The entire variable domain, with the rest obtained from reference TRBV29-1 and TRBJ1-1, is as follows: SAVISQKPSRDICQRGTSLTIQCQVDSQVTMMFWYRQQPGQSLTLIATANQGSEATYESGFVIDKFPISRPNLTFSTLTVSNMSPEDSSIYLCSVLGPNTEAFFGQGTRLTVV.

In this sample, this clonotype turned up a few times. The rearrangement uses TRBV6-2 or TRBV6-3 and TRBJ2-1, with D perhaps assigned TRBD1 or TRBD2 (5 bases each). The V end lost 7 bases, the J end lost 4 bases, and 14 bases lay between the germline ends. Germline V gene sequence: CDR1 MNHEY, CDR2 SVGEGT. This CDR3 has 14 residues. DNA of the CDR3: TGTGCCAGCACTCCGGGACCAATGTACAATGAGCAGTTCTTC. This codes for CASTPGPMYNEQFF.

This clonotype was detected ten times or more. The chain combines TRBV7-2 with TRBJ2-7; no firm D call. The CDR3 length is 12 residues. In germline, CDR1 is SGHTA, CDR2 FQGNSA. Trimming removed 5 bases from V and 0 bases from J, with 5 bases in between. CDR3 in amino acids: CASSRGSYEQYF. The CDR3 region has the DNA TGTGCCAGCAGCCGTGGCTCCTACGAGCAGTACTTC. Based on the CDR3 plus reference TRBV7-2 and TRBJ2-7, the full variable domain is GAGVSQSPSNKVTEKGKDVELRCDPISGHTALYWYRQSLGQGLEFLIYFQGNSAPDKSGLPSDRFSAERTGGSVSTLTIQRTQQEDSAVYLCASSRGSYEQYFGPGTRLTVT.

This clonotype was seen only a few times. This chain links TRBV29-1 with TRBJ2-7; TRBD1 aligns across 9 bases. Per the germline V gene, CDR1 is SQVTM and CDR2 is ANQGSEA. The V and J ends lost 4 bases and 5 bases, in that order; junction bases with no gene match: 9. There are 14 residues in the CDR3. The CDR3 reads CSVGGGQGTDEQYF. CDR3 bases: TGCAGCGTTGGCGGGGGACAGGGAACCGACGAGCAGTACTTC.